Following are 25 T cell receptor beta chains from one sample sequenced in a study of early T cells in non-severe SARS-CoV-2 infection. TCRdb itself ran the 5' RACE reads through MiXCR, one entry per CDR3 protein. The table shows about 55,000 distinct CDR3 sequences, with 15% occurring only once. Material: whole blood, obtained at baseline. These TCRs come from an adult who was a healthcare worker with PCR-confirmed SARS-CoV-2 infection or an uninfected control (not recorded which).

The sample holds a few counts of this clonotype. CDR3 sequence reads: CASSLSGDEQFF. The CDR3, as DNA: TGTGCCAGCAGTTTATCGGGAGATGAGCAGTTCTTC. The chain recombines TRBV27 with TRBJ2-1; D possibly corresponds to TRBD2 (5 bases). The germline gives CDR1 MNHEY, CDR2 SMNVEV (reference sequence). Trimming cost V 0 bases and J 8 bases, with 5 bases left between them. This CDR3 spans 12 amino acids.

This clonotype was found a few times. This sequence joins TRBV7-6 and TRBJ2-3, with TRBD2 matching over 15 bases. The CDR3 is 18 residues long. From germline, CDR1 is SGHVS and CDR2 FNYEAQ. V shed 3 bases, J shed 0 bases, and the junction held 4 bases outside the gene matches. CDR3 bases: TGTGCCAGCAGCTTGGGACTAGCGGGGGGCCTTAGCACAGATACGCAGTATTTT. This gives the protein CASSLGLAGGLSTDTQYF.

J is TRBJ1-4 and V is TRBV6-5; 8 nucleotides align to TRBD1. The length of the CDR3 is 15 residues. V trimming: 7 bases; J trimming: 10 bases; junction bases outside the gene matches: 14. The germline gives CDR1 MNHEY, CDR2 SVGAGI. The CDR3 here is CASTSQGDPGGKLFF. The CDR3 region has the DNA TGTGCCAGCACTTCACAGGGGGACCCCGGCGGAAAACTGTTTTTT.

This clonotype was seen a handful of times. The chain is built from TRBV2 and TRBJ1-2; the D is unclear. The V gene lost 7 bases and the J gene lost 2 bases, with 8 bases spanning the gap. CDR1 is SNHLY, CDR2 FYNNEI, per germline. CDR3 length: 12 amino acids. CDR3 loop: CASIGQNYGYTF. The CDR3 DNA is TGTGCCAGCATAGGGCAGAACTATGGCTACACCTTC. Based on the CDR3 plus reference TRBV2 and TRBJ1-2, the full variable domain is EPEVTQTPSHQVTQMGQEVILRCVPISNHLYFYWYRQILGQKVEFLVSFYNNEISEKSEIFDDQFSVERPDGSNFTLKIRSTKLEDSAMYFCASIGQNYGYTFGSGTRLTVV.

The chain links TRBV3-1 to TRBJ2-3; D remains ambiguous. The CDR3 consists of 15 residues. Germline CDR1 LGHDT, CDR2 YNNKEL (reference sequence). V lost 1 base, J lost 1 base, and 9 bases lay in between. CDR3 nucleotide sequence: TGTGCCAGCAGCCAAGTTTCGCGCGGCACAGATACGCAGTATTTT. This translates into CASSQVSRGTDTQYF.

DNA for the CDR3: TGTGCCAGCAGCCCCAGTGGAGACTCCACCGGGGAGCTGTTTTTT. This codes for CASSPSGDSTGELFF. V usage is TRBV9 and J usage is TRBJ2-2; D is ambiguous. The CDR3 covers 15 residues. Germline CDR1 reads SGDLS; CDR2 reads YYNGEE. Trimming removed 4 bases at V and 4 bases at J, with 14 bases between.

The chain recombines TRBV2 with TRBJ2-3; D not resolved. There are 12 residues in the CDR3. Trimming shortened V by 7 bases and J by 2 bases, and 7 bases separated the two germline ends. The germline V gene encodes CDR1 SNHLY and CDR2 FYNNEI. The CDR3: CASIRITDTQYF. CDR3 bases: TGTGCCAGCATTCGAATCACAGATACGCAGTATTTT.

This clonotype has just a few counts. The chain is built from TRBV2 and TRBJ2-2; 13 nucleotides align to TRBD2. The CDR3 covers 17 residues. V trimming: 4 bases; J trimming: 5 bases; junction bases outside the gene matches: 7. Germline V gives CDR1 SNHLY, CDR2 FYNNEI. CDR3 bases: TGTGCCAGCAGTGGACTAGCGGGGGGACCTTCAACCGGGGAGCTGTTTTTT. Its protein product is CASSGLAGGPSTGELFF.

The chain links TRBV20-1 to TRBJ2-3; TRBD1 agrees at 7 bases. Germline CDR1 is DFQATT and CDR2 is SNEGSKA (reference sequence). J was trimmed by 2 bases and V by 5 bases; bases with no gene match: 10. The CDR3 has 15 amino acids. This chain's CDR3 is CSAEPGQPTTDTQYF. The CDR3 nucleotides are TGCAGTGCTGAACCGGGACAGCCCACCACAGATACGCAGTATTTT.

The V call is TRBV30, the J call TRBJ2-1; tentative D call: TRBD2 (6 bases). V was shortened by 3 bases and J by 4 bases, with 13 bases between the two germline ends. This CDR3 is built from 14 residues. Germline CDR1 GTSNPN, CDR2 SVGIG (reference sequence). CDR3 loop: CAWRLASAYNEQFF. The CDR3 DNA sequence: TGTGCCTGGAGATTGGCTAGCGCGTACAATGAGCAGTTCTTC.

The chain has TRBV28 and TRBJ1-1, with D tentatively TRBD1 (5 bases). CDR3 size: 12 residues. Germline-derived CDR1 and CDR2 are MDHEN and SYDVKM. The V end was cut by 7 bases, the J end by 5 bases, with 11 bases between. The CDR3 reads CASIAGRTEAFF. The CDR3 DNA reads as TGTGCCAGCATTGCAGGGAGAACTGAAGCTTTCTTT.

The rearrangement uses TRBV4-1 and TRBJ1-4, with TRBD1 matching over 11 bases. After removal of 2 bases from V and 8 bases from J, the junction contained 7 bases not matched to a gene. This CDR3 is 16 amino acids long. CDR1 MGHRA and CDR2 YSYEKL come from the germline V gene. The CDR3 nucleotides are TGCGCCAGCAGCCAATCTCCGGGACAGGGGGGAGAAAAACTGTTTTTT. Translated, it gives CASSQSPGQGGEKLFF.

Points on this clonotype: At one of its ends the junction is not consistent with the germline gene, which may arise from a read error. CDR3 DNA sequence: TGTGCCATCAGTGGGACCGGGACAGGGGGAGAGACCCAGCACTTC. Its translation: CAISGTGTGGETQHF. The chain couples TRBV10-3 to TRBJ2-5, with 11 bases matching TRBD1. CDR3 length: 15 amino acids. The germline V gene has CDR1 ENHRY and CDR2 SYGVKD.

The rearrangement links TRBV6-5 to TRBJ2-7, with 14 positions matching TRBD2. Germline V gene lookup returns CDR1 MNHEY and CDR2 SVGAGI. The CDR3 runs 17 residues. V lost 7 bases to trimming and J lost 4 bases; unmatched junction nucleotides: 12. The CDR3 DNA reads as TGTGCCAGCAATTCCGGGACTAGCGGGAGTAAGAGGTACGAGCAGTACTTC. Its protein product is CASNSGTSGSKRYEQYF.

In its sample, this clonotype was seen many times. The CDR3 sequence: CASSLNGASNEKLFF. In DNA form, the CDR3 reads TGTGCCAGCAGTTTGAATGGGGCGTCGAATGAAAAACTGTTTTTT. The chain is built from TRBV28 and TRBJ1-4, with D perhaps matching TRBD1 (5 bases). CDR3 length equals 15 residues. With 3 bases removed from V and 5 bases from J, the gap between germline ends came to 13 bases. Germline loops: CDR1 MDHEN, CDR2 SYDVKM.

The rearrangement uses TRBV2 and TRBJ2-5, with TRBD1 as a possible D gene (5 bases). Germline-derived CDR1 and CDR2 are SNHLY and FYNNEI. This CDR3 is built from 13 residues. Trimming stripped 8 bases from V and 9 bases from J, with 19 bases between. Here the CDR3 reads CASSPRWEGAQYF. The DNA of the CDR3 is TGTGCCAGCTCCCCCAGGTGGGAAGGGGCCCAGTACTTC. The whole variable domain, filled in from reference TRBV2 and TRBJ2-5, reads EPEVTQTPSHQVTQMGQEVILRCVPISNHLYFYWYRQILGQKVEFLVSFYNNEISEKSEIFDDQFSVERPDGSNFTLKIRSTKLEDSAMYFCASSPRWEGAQYFGPGTRLLVL.

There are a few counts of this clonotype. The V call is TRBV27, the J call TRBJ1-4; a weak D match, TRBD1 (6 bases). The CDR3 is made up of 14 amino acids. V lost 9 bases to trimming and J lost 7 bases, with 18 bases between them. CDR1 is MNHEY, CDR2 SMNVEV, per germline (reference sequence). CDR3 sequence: CARESTGRGEKLFF. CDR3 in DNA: TGTGCCAGAGAAAGTACAGGGAGGGGTGAAAAACTGTTTTTT.

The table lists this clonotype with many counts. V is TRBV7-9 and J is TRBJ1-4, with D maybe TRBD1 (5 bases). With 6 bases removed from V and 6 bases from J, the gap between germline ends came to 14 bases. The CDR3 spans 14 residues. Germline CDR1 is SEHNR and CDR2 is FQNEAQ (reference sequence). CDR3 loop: CASRNRDGDEKLFF. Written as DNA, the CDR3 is TGTGCCAGCAGGAACCGGGACGGTGATGAAAAACTGTTTTTT.

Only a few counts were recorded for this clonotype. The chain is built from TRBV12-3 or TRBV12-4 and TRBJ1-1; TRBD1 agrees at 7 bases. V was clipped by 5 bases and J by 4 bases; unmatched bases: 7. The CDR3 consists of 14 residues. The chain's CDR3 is CASSPTGVITEAFF. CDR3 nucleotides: TGTGCCAGCAGTCCCACAGGGGTTATCACTGAAGCTTTCTTT.

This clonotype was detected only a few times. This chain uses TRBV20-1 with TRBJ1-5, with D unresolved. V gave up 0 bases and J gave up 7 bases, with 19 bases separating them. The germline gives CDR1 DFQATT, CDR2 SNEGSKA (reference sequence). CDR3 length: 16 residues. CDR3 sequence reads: CSARDPGSLGGQPQHF. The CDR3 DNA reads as TGCAGTGCTAGAGATCCGGGATCTTTGGGAGGCCAGCCCCAGCATTTT.

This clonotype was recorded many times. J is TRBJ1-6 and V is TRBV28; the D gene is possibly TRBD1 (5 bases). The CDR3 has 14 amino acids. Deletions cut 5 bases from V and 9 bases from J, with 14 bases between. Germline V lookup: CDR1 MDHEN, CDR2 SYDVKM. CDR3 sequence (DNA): TGTGCCAGCAGTCCCGCAGGGTCCATTTCACCCCTCCACTTT. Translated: CASSPAGSISPLHF.

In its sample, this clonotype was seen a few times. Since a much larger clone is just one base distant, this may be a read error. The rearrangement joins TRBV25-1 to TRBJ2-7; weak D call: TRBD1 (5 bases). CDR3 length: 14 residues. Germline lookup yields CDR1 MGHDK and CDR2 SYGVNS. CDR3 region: CVTLGPGHSYEQYF. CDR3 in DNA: TGTGTCACCCTAGGTCCAGGGCACAGCTACGAGCAGTACTTC.

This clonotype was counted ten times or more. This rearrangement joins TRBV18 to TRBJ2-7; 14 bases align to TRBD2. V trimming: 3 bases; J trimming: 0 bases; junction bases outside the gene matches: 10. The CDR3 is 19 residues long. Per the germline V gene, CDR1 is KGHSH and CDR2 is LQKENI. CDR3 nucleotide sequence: TGTGCCAGCTCACCTCCGGGACTAGCGGGAGCCCTAACCTCCTACGAGCAGTACTTC. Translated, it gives CASSPPGLAGALTSYEQYF.

CDR3 DNA: TGCGCCAGCAGCCTAATGTCGAGGACAGGTGGGGTCGAGCAGTACTTC. Encoded protein: CASSLMSRTGGVEQYF. V usage is TRBV5-1 and J usage is TRBJ2-7; 7 bases are a match to TRBD1. Per germline, CDR1 SGHRS and CDR2 YFSETQ. The CDR3 runs 16 residues. Losses at the gene ends were 4 bases for V and 6 bases for J; bases not matched to a gene: 16.

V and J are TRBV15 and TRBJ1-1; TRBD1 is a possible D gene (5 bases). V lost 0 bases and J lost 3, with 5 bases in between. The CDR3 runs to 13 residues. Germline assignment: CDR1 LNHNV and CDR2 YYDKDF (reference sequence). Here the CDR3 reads CATSRDRDTEAFF. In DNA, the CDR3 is TGTGCCACCAGCAGAGACAGGGACACTGAAGCTTTCTTT.